This T cell receptor (beta chain) was retrieved from a study of T cell responses to AZD1222 COVID-19 vaccine. CDR3 length: 17 residues. Produced via immunoSEQ multiplex PCR; TCRdb's table is partial and in-frame only. This sample has 95,000 to 150,000 clones; under 90% occur once, and the top ten carry 4% to 4.5%. The sequencing used peripheral blood, collected on day 0 of AZD1222 vaccination. This chain uses TRBV12-2 with TRBJ2-5; no DNA check was done on the table's D call, TRBD1. TRBV12-2 is recorded as a pseudogene. The sequence came from an adult in good health. Written as DNA, the CDR3 is TGTGCAAGTCGCTTAGCGAAGCGGACAGGGGGTCGAAAGACCCAGTACTTC. It is translated as CASRLAKRTGGRKTQYF.